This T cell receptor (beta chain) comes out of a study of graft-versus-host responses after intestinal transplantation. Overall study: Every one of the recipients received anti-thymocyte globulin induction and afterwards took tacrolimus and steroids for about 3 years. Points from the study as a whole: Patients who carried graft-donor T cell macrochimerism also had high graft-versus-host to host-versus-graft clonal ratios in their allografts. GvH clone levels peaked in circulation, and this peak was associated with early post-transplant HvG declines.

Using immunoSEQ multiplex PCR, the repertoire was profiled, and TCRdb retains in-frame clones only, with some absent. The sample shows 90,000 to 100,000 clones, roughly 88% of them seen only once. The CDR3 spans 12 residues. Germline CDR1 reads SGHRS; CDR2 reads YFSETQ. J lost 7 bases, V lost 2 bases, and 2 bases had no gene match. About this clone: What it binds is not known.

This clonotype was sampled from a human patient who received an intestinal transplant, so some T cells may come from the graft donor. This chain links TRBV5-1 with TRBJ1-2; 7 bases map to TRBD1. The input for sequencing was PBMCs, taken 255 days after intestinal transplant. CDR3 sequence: CASSFTGVGYTF. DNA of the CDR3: TGCGCCAGCAGCTTTACAGGGGTTGGCTACACCTTC.